The 10 T cell receptor beta chains below all came from one sample that was sequenced in a study of shared clonotypes between healthy human individuals. CD45RO-negative, CCR7-selected cells formed the naive CD8 fraction, which excluded terminally differentiated effector memory CD45RA+ cells. Produced via immunoSEQ multiplex PCR; TCRdb's table is partial and in-frame only. The sample has just over 2,000,000 clones, approximately 95% seen once. Sequencing was performed on naive CD8+ T cells sorted from blood. The receptors come from a man aged 18 to 29 in good health.

In regard to this clone: This sample includes further DNA sequences coding for the same CDR3. This rearrangement joins TRBV27 to TRBJ2-7; TRBD2 aligns across 8 bases. V was clipped by 0 bases and J by 2 bases; unmatched bases: 3. There are 15 residues in the CDR3. CDR1 and CDR2 (germline): MNHEY, SMNVEV (reference sequence). In DNA, the CDR3 is TGTGCCAGCAGTTTATCTCTAGCGGGTACCTACGAGCAGTACTTC. Protein: CASSLSLAGTYEQYF.

The chain has TRBV18 and TRBJ2-7, with 7 bases identical to TRBD1. This CDR3 spans 16 amino acids. Germline CDR1 reads KGHSH; CDR2 reads LQKENI. V gave up 2 bases and J gave up 1 base; unmatched junction bases: 8. This chain's CDR3 is CASSPTDRAQSYEQYF. As DNA, the CDR3 is TGTGCCAGCTCACCAACCGACAGGGCCCAGTCCTACGAGCAGTACTTC.

The chain uses TRBV4-3 and TRBJ2-3; 9 bases match TRBD2. Trimming took 4 bases from V and 2 from J; bases not matched to a gene: 4. CDR1 is LGHNA and CDR2 is YSLEER in the germline V gene. There are 15 residues in the CDR3. Here the CDR3 reads CASSPRLADTDTQYF. In DNA form, the CDR3 reads TGCGCCAGCAGCCCCCGACTAGCGGACACAGATACGCAGTATTTT.

On this clone: Other nucleotide sequences in the sample specify the same CDR3. The chain uses TRBV4-3 and TRBJ2-7; possible D gene TRBD1, 7 bases. Looked up from germline, CDR1 is LGHNA and CDR2 is YSLEER. CDR3 length: 15 residues. V lost 0 bases, J lost 3 bases, and 12 bases lay in between. DNA for the CDR3: TGCGCCAGCAGCCAAGATTCAGGGGGGAGCTACGAGCAGTACTTC. Protein: CASSQDSGGSYEQYF.

This chain connects TRBV5-4 to TRBJ2-7, with unresolved D. There are 13 residues in the CDR3. V dropped 4 bases and J dropped 1 base, with 9 bases sitting between them. The germline CDR1 and CDR2 sequences are SGHNT and YYREEE (reference sequence). CDR3 DNA sequence: TGTGCCAGCAGCCCCCGTGGATCCTACGAGCAGTACTTC. Amino acids: CASSPRGSYEQYF.

The rearrangement links TRBV28 to TRBJ2-3, with 11 bases aligning to TRBD2. With 8 bases clipped from V and 8 bases from J, the junction kept 9 bases outside the gene matches. Per germline, CDR1 MDHEN and CDR2 SYDVKM. The CDR3 runs 14 residues. CDR3 in amino acids: CASGSGGAASTQYF. CDR3 nucleotides: TGTGCCAGCGGTAGCGGGGGGGCGGCGAGTACGCAGTATTTT.

The gene calls are TRBV5-1 and TRBJ1-2; the D gene is possibly TRBD1 (6 bases). The V end was cut by 0 bases, the J end by 2 bases, with 17 bases between. The CDR3 is 17 amino acids. Per the germline V gene, CDR1 is SGHRS and CDR2 is YFSETQ. CDR3 residues: CASSLAFLGQKNYGYTF. The CDR3 DNA reads TGCGCCAGCAGCTTGGCGTTTTTAGGACAGAAAAACTATGGCTACACCTTC.

Comment on this clone: The same CDR3 arises from other DNA sequences in this sample as well. The chain links TRBV19 to TRBJ2-7; D is uncertain. The V and J ends lost 3 bases and 1 base respectively, with 7 bases between them. Germline CDR1 and CDR2: LNHDA and SQIVND (reference sequence). CDR3 size: 13 residues. CDR3 DNA: TGTGCCAGTAGTATTGACACGTCCTACGAGCAGTACTTC. It is translated as CASSIDTSYEQYF.

In its sample, this clone was seen once. Here the CDR3 DNA reads TGTGCCAGTAGTGTCGGTTCAGGGTATAGCAATCAGCCCCAGCATTTT. It codes for CASSVGSGYSNQPQHF. The chain has TRBV19 and TRBJ1-5, with a weak D call TRBD1 (5 bases). Germline V lookup: CDR1 LNHDA, CDR2 SQIVND (reference sequence). This CDR3 spans 16 amino acids. V lost 5 bases and J lost 0, with 14 bases in between.

In regard to this clone: Within the sample, other DNA sequences also encode this same CDR3. This rearrangement joins TRBV27 to TRBJ2-7; 12 bases line up with TRBD1. J lost 5 bases, V lost 3 bases, and 2 bases had no gene match. Germline CDR1 reads MNHEY; CDR2 reads SMNVEV (reference sequence). The CDR3 is 14 amino acids. In DNA, the CDR3 is TGTGCCAGCAGTTTGGGGACAGGGGGCGACGAGCAGTACTTC. Protein: CASSLGTGGDEQYF.